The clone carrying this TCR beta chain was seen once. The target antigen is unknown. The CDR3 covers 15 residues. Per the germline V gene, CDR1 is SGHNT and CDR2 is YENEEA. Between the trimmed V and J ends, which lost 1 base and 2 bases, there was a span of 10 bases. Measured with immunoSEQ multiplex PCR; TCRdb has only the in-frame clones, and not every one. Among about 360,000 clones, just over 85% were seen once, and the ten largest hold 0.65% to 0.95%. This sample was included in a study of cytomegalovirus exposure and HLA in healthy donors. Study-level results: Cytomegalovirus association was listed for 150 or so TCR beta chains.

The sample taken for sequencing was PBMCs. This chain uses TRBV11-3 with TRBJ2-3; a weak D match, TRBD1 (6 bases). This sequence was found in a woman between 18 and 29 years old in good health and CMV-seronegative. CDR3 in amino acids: CASSLGNRATDTQYF. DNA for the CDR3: TGTGCCAGCAGCTTAGGAAACAGGGCCACAGATACGCAGTATTTT.